Sequencing of this T cell receptor beta chain was carried out in a study of cytomegalovirus exposure and HLA in healthy donors. As for the study in general: Out of 150 million to 200 million T cells, an earlier analysis found 117 million unique TCR beta sequences in total.

Study-level findings and limits: Later work found that TCR association rates differed between HLA loci; DRB1 had the most and HLA-C the fewest.

On this clone itself: The antigen remains unidentified.

Primers included in the PCR were 60 Vbeta and 13 Jbeta primers. Generated by immunoSEQ multiplex PCR, the TCRdb table keeps only in-frame clones and is missing some. The sample holds around 140,000 clones, roughly 83% seen once. Sequences were obtained from PBMCs. This receptor was taken from a man aged 40-55 years in good health and CMV-seronegative.

In DNA form, the CDR3 reads TGTGCCAGCAGGTGGAGGAGAGATCAGCCCCAGCATTTT. The encoded protein is CASRWRRDQPQHF. The V and J genes are TRBV28 and TRBJ1-5; D not certain. The germline CDR1 and CDR2 sequences are MDHEN and SYDVKM. The CDR3 length is 13 residues. Trimming pared 6 bases from V and 5 bases from J, leaving 11 bases between. Drawing the rest from reference TRBV28 and TRBJ1-5, the complete variable domain is DVKVTQSSRYLVKRTGEKVFLECVQDMDHENMFWYRQDPGLGLRLIYFSYDVKMKEKGDIPEGYSVSREKKERFSLILESASTNQTSMYLCASRWRRDQPQHFGDGTRLSIL.